This note documents a single T cell receptor beta chain sequence. The antigen is not known. This sample was included in a study of graft-versus-host responses after intestinal transplantation. For the study at large: Recipients were all induced with anti-thymocyte globulin, then given tacrolimus and steroids for around three years.

General observations from the study: Recipient marrow contained GvH clones, some of which appeared first in ileum or blood.

This CDR3 is built from 13 residues. V was cut by 0 bases and J by 0 bases, with 3 bases left in between. Germline V gene sequence: CDR1 SGDLS, CDR2 YYNGEE. The data were produced by immunoSEQ multiplex PCR, yet TCRdb's version contains in-frame clones alone and is incomplete. The sample yields thousands of clones, about two thirds seen once. This TCR came from a human patient who received an intestinal transplant, so some T cells may come from the graft donor. The sequences come from PBMCs, collected almost 330 days after intestinal transplant. V gene TRBV9 combines with J gene TRBJ1-1, with D hard to call. The CDR3 loop is CASSVAMNTEAFF. Here the CDR3 DNA reads TGTGCCAGCAGCGTAGCGATGAACACTGAAGCTTTCTTT.